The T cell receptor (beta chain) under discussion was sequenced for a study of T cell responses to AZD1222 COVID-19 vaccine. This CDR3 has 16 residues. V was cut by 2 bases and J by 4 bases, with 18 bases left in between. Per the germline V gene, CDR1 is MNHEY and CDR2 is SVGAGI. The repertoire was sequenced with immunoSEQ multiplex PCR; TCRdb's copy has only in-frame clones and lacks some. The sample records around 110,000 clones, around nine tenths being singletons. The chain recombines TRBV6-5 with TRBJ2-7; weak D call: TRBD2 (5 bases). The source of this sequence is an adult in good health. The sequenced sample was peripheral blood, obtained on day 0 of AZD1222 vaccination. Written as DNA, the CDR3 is TGTGCCAGCAGTTACGGGTTGGCGGGTACTGGGTACGAGCAGTACTTC. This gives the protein CASSYGLAGTGYEQYF.